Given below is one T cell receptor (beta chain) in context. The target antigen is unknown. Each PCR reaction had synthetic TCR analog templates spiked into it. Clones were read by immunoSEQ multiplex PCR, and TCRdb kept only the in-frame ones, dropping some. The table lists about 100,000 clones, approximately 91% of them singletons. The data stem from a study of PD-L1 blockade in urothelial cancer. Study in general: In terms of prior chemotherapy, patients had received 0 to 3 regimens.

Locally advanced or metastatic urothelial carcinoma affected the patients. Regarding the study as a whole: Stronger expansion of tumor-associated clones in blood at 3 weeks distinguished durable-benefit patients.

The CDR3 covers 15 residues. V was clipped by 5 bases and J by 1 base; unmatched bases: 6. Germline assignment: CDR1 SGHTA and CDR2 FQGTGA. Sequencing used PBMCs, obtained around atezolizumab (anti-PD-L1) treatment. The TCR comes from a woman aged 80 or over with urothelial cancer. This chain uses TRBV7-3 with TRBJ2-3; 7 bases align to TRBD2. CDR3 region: CASSPSGTRTDTQYF. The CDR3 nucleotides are TGTGCCAGCAGCCCTAGCGGCACTCGCACAGATACGCAGTATTTT.